The 3 T cell receptor beta chains reported below all come from one sample, sequenced in a study of T cells in Graves' hyperthyroidism and ophthalmopathy. From RNA transcripts, TCR beta CDR3 regions were amplified. HTBI primers were used for first-round RT-PCR of the TCR CDR3. TCRdb recomputed calls from the multiplex PCR reads with MiXCR, one row per CDR3 protein. Counted here are about 130,000 distinct CDR3 sequences, more than 20% occurring once; the ten biggest clones make up around 70%. Sequencing input: blood. The source is a woman between 50 and 59 years old with Graves' hyperthyroidism that later progressed to Graves' ophthalmopathy.

Remarks on this clonotype: This could be a read error, since a much larger clone is one nucleotide away. The J gene is TRBJ2-7, the V gene TRBV5-1; D is perhaps TRBD1 (6 bases). CDR1 and CDR2 from the germline V gene are SGHRS and YFSETQ. The CDR3 has 17 amino acids. V was pared by 0 bases and J by 5 bases, with 21 bases between. CDR3 sequence reads: CASSLGTDSYAAHEQYF. In nucleotides, the CDR3 is TGCGCCAGCAGCTTGGGGACAGACTCTTATGCGGCCCACGAGCAGTACTTC.

This clonotype has ten or more counts. The chain has TRBV5-1 and TRBJ2-3; 7 bases line up with TRBD1. From germline, CDR1 is SGHRS and CDR2 YFSETQ. V was pared by 7 bases and J by 1 base, with 6 bases of the junction left unmatched. The CDR3 is 14 residues long. The CDR3 DNA reads as TGCGCCAGCGGACAGGTATTAGGCACAGATACGCAGTATTTT. It specifies CASGQVLGTDTQYF.

In this sample, this clonotype turned up a few times. Just one base apart from a much larger clone, this may be a read error. This sequence joins TRBV20-1 and TRBJ2-7; D may match TRBD1 or TRBD2 (5 bases each). The germline CDR1 and CDR2 sequences are DFQATT and SNEGSKA (reference sequence). Trimming shortened V by 5 bases and J by 5 bases, and 25 bases separated the two germline ends. CDR3 length: 16 residues. As DNA, the CDR3 is TGCAGTGCTCCCTCGGGGTGGGTGCGGGCCAGGGACGAGCAGTACTTC. This translates into CSAPSGWVRARDEQYF.